This TCR beta chain was recorded in a study of CD8+ T cells in alopecia areata. Treatment given: oral pan-JAK inhibitor, 5-10 mg twice daily. In this sample, this clone turned up a few times. The CDR3 has 17 residues. Between the trimmed V and J ends, which lost 0 bases and 0 bases, there was a span of 18 bases. From germline, CDR1 is GTSNPN and CDR2 SVGIG (reference sequence). Once RNA had been extracted, it was reverse transcribed into cDNA to act as the sequencing template. Using immunoSEQ multiplex PCR, the repertoire was profiled, and TCRdb retains in-frame clones only, with some absent. The sample carries about 180,000 clones, about 47% recorded once.

This sequence originates from a human donor with alopecia areata. The chain uses TRBV30 and TRBJ2-7; weak D call: TRBD1 (6 bases). The material was CD8+ T cells sorted from blood, obtained around week 52, from a patient treated with tofacitinib. The CDR3 nucleotides are TGTGCCTGGAGTGTACTACCTGACCGGACAGTCTCCTACGAGCAGTACTTC. This codes for CAWSVLPDRTVSYEQYF.